This T cell receptor beta chain comes out of a study of blood T cells in healthy people across ages. Study-wide points: While age rose, TCR beta diversity per million T cells dropped in a roughly linear way. Diversity was estimated from one million T cells, and these estimates were considered underestimates.

Staff drew approximately 9.1 milliliters of peripheral blood from each donor. CDR3 length: 12 residues. The V gene lost 3 bases and the J gene lost 6 bases, with 9 bases spanning the gap. Germline-derived CDR1 and CDR2 are MGHRA and YSYEKL. Concerning this clonotype: Its antigen remains unidentified.

Primed by a sample-barcoded 5' primer and a J-beta primer mix, a second PCR proceeded for roughly 7 to 12 cycles. A tag from a template-switch adaptor with 12 random nucleotides marked each cDNA molecule. TCRdb passed the 5' RACE reads through MiXCR, listing each CDR3 protein once. The table shows some 920,000 distinct CDR3 sequences, with roughly half occurring only once. The receptor was isolated from a woman in her fifties or sixties in good health. What was sequenced was blood. V gene TRBV4-1 combines with J gene TRBJ2-7; no clear D gene. The CDR3 DNA reads as TGCGCCAGCAGCCATCTAAGGGCCGAGCAGTACTTC. Encoded protein: CASSHLRAEQYF.